This T cell receptor (beta chain) was sequenced during a study of blood T cell repertoires in COVID-19. Whole-study context: Sources were T cells, B-cell-depleted T cells, or PBMCs; the material itself was cDNA or gDNA.

How the authors handled the data: Estimation of nucleated cell counts relied on the amplification of reference gene primers. The protocol was immunoSEQ multiplex PCR, while the TCRdb copy is restricted to in-frame clones and leaves out a portion. V and J calls and clone size come straight from that table; D and trimming were deduced from the DNA. The sample contains tens of thousands of clones, nearly 85% of which appear only once. Looked up from germline, CDR1 is SGHRS and CDR2 is YFSETQ. This CDR3 spans 14 amino acids. Unmatched junction bases numbered 4, after V lost 4 bases and J lost 5 bases. This receptor was taken from a woman aged 80 or over with acute or convalescent COVID-19. The V and J genes are TRBV5-1 and TRBJ2-3; 10 positions match TRBD1. Sequencing was performed on peripheral blood. For the CDR3, the DNA is TGCGCCAGCAGCAACGGACAGGGGGTAGATACGCAGTATTTT. It specifies CASSNGQGVDTQYF.